These 29 T cell receptor beta chains were sequenced from one sample in a study of blood T cell repertoires in COVID-19. Some clones are missing from TCRdb's copy, which holds only in-frame ones; the method was immunoSEQ multiplex PCR. The sample lists around 75,000 clones; 79% were seen once. The sample was peripheral blood. The receptors derive from a woman over 75 with active or convalescent COVID-19.

The rearrangement links TRBV18 to TRBJ1-6; 8 bases are a match to TRBD1. The CDR3 totals 16 residues. In germline, CDR1 is KGHSH, CDR2 LQKENI. The V segment lost 3 bases and the J segment 7 bases; nucleotides outside the gene matches: 8. The CDR3 region has the DNA TGTGCCAGCTCACCCGGGACAGGCGGCCGGAATTCACCCCTCCACTTT. Translation: CASSPGTGGRNSPLHF.

The genes are TRBV5-1 and TRBJ1-2; 11 bases align to TRBD1. V lost 4 bases, J lost 2 bases, and 10 bases stayed unmatched. The CDR3 loop spans 17 amino acids. Germline CDR1 SGHRS, CDR2 YFSETQ. CDR3: CASSPLIGTGGNYGYTF. CDR3 sequence (DNA): TGCGCCAGCAGCCCGTTGATAGGGACAGGGGGAAACTATGGCTACACCTTC.

This chain connects TRBV19 to TRBJ2-3; D possibly corresponds to TRBD2 (6 bases). V gave up 1 base and J gave up 1 base, with 6 bases separating them. CDR3 size: 14 residues. From germline, CDR1 is LNHDA and CDR2 SQIVND (reference sequence). The CDR3 region has the DNA TGTGCCAGTAGTATAGCGGGAGGCACAGATACGCAGTATTTT. Translated: CASSIAGGTDTQYF.

The chain couples TRBV10-3 to TRBJ1-5, with D perhaps TRBD1 (6 bases). The CDR3 length is 13 residues. The germline gives CDR1 ENHRY, CDR2 SYGVKD. Deletions cut 6 bases from V and 0 bases from J, with 6 bases between. Here the CDR3 reads CAIRDSSNQPQHF. The CDR3 DNA reads TGTGCCATCAGGGACAGTAGCAATCAGCCCCAGCATTTT.

The gene calls are TRBV30 and TRBJ2-3; tentative D call: TRBD2 (5 bases). The CDR3 covers 14 residues. The V end lost 0 bases, the J end lost 8 bases, and 15 bases lay between the germline ends. Germline values: CDR1 GTSNPN, CDR2 SVGIG (reference sequence). The CDR3, as DNA: TGTGCCTGGAGTGTAGAGGGTAGCTTAGGTACGCAGTATTTT. This gives the protein CAWSVEGSLGTQYF. The full variable domain, its missing parts supplied by reference TRBV30 and TRBJ2-3, is SQTIHQWPATLVQPVGSPLSLECTVEGTSNPNLYWYRQAAGRGLQLLFYSVGIGQISSEVPQNLSASRPQDRQFILSSKKLLLSDSGFYLCAWSVEGSLGTQYFGPGTRLTVL.

V gene TRBV23-1 combines with J gene TRBJ2-1, with D tentatively TRBD1 (5 bases). TRBV23-1 is an ORF; its function is uncertain. The germline V and J ends were trimmed by 0 bases and 5 bases, with 14 bases remaining between them. CDR3 length: 16 residues. Written as DNA, the CDR3 is TGCGCCAGCAGTCAATCCGACAGCCTTGCCGACAATGAGCAGTTCTTC. Its translation is CASSQSDSLADNEQFF.

CDR3 in DNA: TGTGCCAGCAGCCGAACAGGGGTCGCCCCTAGGGAGCAGTTCTTC. Protein: CASSRTGVAPREQFF. V usage is TRBV7-9 and J usage is TRBJ2-1, with 7 nucleotides matching TRBD1. CDR3 length: 15 amino acids. Germline CDR1 and CDR2: SEHNR and FQNEAQ (reference sequence). V gave up 5 bases and J gave up 10 bases; unmatched junction bases: 14.

The chain has TRBV5-1 and TRBJ2-5, with 10 nucleotides matching TRBD2. Per the germline V gene, CDR1 is SGHRS and CDR2 is YFSETQ. There are 17 residues in the CDR3. V lost 4 bases and J lost 5; bases outside the gene matches: 14. The CDR3 here is CASSARTSGTLGETQYF. The CDR3 region has the DNA TGCGCCAGCAGCGCCAGGACTAGCGGAACCTTGGGGGAGACCCAGTACTTC.

The gene calls are TRBV5-1 and TRBJ2-1, with 8 bases lining up with TRBD1. Germline V gene data show CDR1 as SGHRS and CDR2 as YFSETQ. CDR3 length equals 17 residues. J gave up 1 base and V 1 base, and 7 bases lay outside the gene matches. The CDR3 loop is CASSLYKGTGSYNEQFF. The DNA of the CDR3 is TGCGCCAGCAGCTTGTACAAAGGGACAGGATCCTACAATGAGCAGTTCTTC. The complete variable domain, with remaining parts taken from reference TRBV5-1 and TRBJ2-1, reads KAGVTQTPRYLIKTRGQQVTLSCSPISGHRSVSWYQQTPGQGLQFLFEYFSETQRNKGNFPGRFSGRQFSNSRSEMNVSTLELGDSALYLCASSLYKGTGSYNEQFFGPGTRLTVL.

This chain joins TRBV28 and TRBJ1-6; weak D call: TRBD1 (6 bases). Germline V gene sequence: CDR1 MDHEN, CDR2 SYDVKM. The CDR3 is 13 residues long. V shed 6 bases and J shed 7 bases, with 10 bases lying between them. In DNA, the CDR3 is TGTGCCAGCAGGGGACAAACCAATTCACCCCTCCACTTT. It yields the protein CASRGQTNSPLHF.

V and J are TRBV7-2 and TRBJ2-3, with 14 bases fitting TRBD2. After removal of 1 base from V and 4 bases from J, the junction contained 7 bases not matched to a gene. From germline, CDR1 is SGHTA and CDR2 FQGNSA. The length of the CDR3 is 18 residues. This CDR3 reads CASSLGRLAGGRADTQYF. The CDR3 DNA reads TGTGCCAGCAGCTTAGGTAGACTAGCGGGGGGGCGGGCAGATACGCAGTATTTT.

V and J are TRBV29-1 and TRBJ2-6, with D possibly matching TRBD1 (6 bases). Germline values: CDR1 SQVTM, CDR2 ANQGSEA. V was shortened by 4 bases and J by 3 bases, with 13 bases between the two germline ends. The CDR3 contains 15 residues. CDR3 in DNA: TGCAGCGTTGCTGGACAGACTTATGGGGCCAACGTCCTGACTTTC. The encoded protein is CSVAGQTYGANVLTF.

The chain is built from TRBV6-5 and TRBJ2-1; 9 bases are a match to TRBD1. Germline lookup yields CDR1 MNHEY and CDR2 SVGAGI. V trimming: 2 bases; J trimming: 11 bases; junction bases outside the gene matches: 4. The CDR3 consists of 13 residues. The CDR3 DNA follows: TGTGCCAGCAGTTACGGGACAGGGACCAAGCAGTTCTTC. Its protein product is CASSYGTGTKQFF.

The chain uses TRBV18 and TRBJ1-1; D gene unclear. This CDR3 is 15 amino acids long. Trimming shortened V by 3 bases and J by 1 base, and 12 bases separated the two germline ends. Germline V gene lookup returns CDR1 KGHSH and CDR2 LQKENI. The CDR3 sequence is CASSPERSGNTEAFF. CDR3 bases: TGTGCCAGCTCACCGGAACGGTCGGGGAACACTGAAGCTTTCTTT.

The V gene is TRBV4-3, the J gene TRBJ1-3; TRBD1 agrees at 9 bases. The CDR3 runs to 16 residues. Germline values: CDR1 LGHNA, CDR2 YSLEER. Trimming at V came to 3 bases and at J to 6 bases, leaving 9 bases not matched to a gene. CDR3 coding DNA: TGCGCCAGCAGCCACGTACCGGGACAGGGCGTAAACACCATATATTTT. Amino acids: CASSHVPGQGVNTIYF.

This rearrangement joins TRBV2 to TRBJ2-7; 7 bases align to TRBD1. V trimming: 6 bases; J trimming: 7 bases; junction bases outside the gene matches: 15. The CDR3 extends over 15 amino acids. Germline V gives CDR1 SNHLY, CDR2 FYNNEI. The CDR3 loop reads CASSYRRTGEREQYF. The CDR3 bases are TGTGCCAGCAGCTACCGGAGAACAGGGGAGAGAGAGCAGTACTTC. The whole variable domain, remainder taken from reference TRBV2 and TRBJ2-7, is EPEVTQTPSHQVTQMGQEVILRCVPISNHLYFYWYRQILGQKVEFLVSFYNNEISEKSEIFDDQFSVERPDGSNFTLKIRSTKLEDSAMYFCASSYRRTGEREQYFGPGTRLTVT.

The V call is TRBV6-2 or TRBV6-3, the J call TRBJ2-1, with 8 bases that match TRBD2. With 0 bases clipped from V and 2 bases from J, the junction kept 9 bases outside the gene matches. CDR1 and CDR2 from the germline V gene are MNHEY and SVGEGT. This CDR3 spans 18 amino acids. The CDR3 loop reads CASSYSTLGTRTYNEQFF. The CDR3 region has the DNA TGTGCCAGCAGTTACTCGACGTTAGGGACTAGGACCTACAATGAGCAGTTCTTC.

V gene TRBV6-2 or TRBV6-3 combines with J gene TRBJ2-1; no reliable D call. The CDR3 is 14 residues long. The V gene lost 2 bases and the J gene lost 7 bases, with 12 bases spanning the gap. Germline loops: CDR1 MNHEY, CDR2 SVGEGT. CDR3: CASSYLRLTNEQFF. CDR3 DNA sequence: TGTGCCAGCAGTTACCTCCGACTGACGAATGAGCAGTTCTTC.

The chain recombines TRBV2 with TRBJ1-5; D uncertain. The length of the CDR3 is 14 residues. Trimming took off 4 bases at V and 2 bases at J, with 9 bases between the two ends. Germline V gene lookup returns CDR1 SNHLY and CDR2 FYNNEI. This chain's CDR3 is CASSAPRGNQPQHF. DNA for the CDR3: TGTGCCAGCAGTGCCCCCCGGGGCAATCAGCCCCAGCATTTT.

The table lists this clone with a few counts. Other DNA sequences of this sample code for an identical CDR3. This chain connects TRBV11-3 to TRBJ2-7, with no clear D. Germline values: CDR1 SGHNT, CDR2 YENEEA. Trimming stripped 0 bases from V and 3 bases from J, with 6 bases between. The CDR3 extends over 13 amino acids. CDR3 in DNA: TGTGCCAGCAGCTTAGAAGGCGGCTACGAGCAGTACTTC. Translation gives CASSLEGGYEQYF.

This clone showed up just a few times. J is TRBJ1-2 and V is TRBV19; 8 bases align to TRBD1. The CDR3 consists of 15 residues. The trim removed 3 bases at V and 5 bases at J, leaving 8 bases unmatched. The germline CDR1 and CDR2 sequences are LNHDA and SQIVND (reference sequence). The CDR3, as DNA: TGTGCCAGTAGTATCGGTTCAGGGGGCCAATATGGCTACACCTTC. Protein: CASSIGSGGQYGYTF.

This clone was seen a handful of times. This CDR3 reads CASSGVGGSYNEQFF. The CDR3 DNA reads TGCGCCAGCAGCGGGGTGGGAGGCTCCTACAATGAGCAGTTCTTC. The chain has TRBV5-1 and TRBJ2-1; D is possibly TRBD2 (6 bases). Germline values: CDR1 SGHRS, CDR2 YFSETQ. V lost 4 bases, J lost 0 bases, and 11 bases lay in between. CDR3 length: 15 residues.

V and J are TRBV10-3 and TRBJ1-4; D gene unclear. Germline loops: CDR1 ENHRY, CDR2 SYGVKD. This CDR3 contains 14 residues. Trimming pared 2 bases from V and 6 bases from J, leaving 10 bases between. This CDR3 reads CAISENSPHEKLFF. The CDR3, as DNA: TGTGCCATCAGTGAGAACAGCCCCCATGAAAAACTGTTTTTT.

The chain joins TRBV2 to TRBJ2-7; 7 bases are a match to TRBD1. J lost 6 bases, V lost 7 bases, and 12 bases had no gene match. The CDR3 is 14 amino acids. From germline, CDR1 is SNHLY and CDR2 FYNNEI. This chain's CDR3 is CASTQGEFSSEQYF. The CDR3 nucleotides read TGTGCCAGCACCCAGGGGGAGTTTTCTAGCGAGCAGTACTTC.

The V gene is TRBV27, the J gene TRBJ1-2; the D gene is possibly TRBD1 (6 bases). The CDR3 sequence is 15 residues long. V lost 2 bases, J lost 5 bases, and 15 bases lay in between. Germline assignment: CDR1 MNHEY and CDR2 SMNVEV (reference sequence). CDR3 protein: CASSLGGGPTYGYTF. The CDR3 DNA reads TGTGCCAGCAGTTTAGGGGGGGGGCCTACTTATGGCTACACCTTC.

Only a few counts were recorded for this clone. V usage is TRBV6-2 or TRBV6-3 and J usage is TRBJ1-1, with D maybe TRBD1 (5 bases). Per the germline V gene, CDR1 is MNHEY and CDR2 is SVGEGT. The CDR3 totals 15 residues. Trimming took off 4 bases at V and 3 bases at J, with 15 bases between the two ends. The CDR3 DNA reads TGTGCCAGCAGTTCGGGGGGGACCACGGACACTGAAGCTTTCTTT. Translation: CASSSGGTTDTEAFF.

The chain uses TRBV14 and TRBJ1-4; D is perhaps TRBD1 (6 bases). The CDR3 loop spans 15 amino acids. V lost 4 bases, J lost 3 bases, and 12 bases lay in between. The germline CDR1 and CDR2 sequences are SGHDN and FVKESK. The CDR3 bases are TGTGCCAGCAGCCGCCAATGGGGGCCTAATGAAAAACTGTTTTTT. Translated: CASSRQWGPNEKLFF. Supplemented by reference TRBV14 and TRBJ1-4, the full variable domain reads EAGVTQFPSHSVIEKGQTVTLRCDPISGHDNLYWYRRVMGKEIKFLLHFVKESKQDESGMPNNRFLAERTGGTYSTLKVQPAELEDSGVYFCASSRQWGPNEKLFFGSGTQLSVL.

The CDR3 sequence: CASSPRNTGELFF. The CDR3 coding sequence is TGTGCCAGCAGTCCTAGGAACACCGGGGAGCTGTTTTTT. The V call is TRBV12-3 or TRBV12-4, the J call TRBJ2-2; D gene uncertain. The CDR3 has 13 residues. With 5 bases removed from V and 1 base from J, the gap between germline ends came to 5 bases.

The chain is built from TRBV4-1 and TRBJ2-1; D is possibly TRBD2 (5 bases). Germline V gene data show CDR1 as MGHRA and CDR2 as YSYEKL. Trimming left V 3 bases short and J 3 bases short, with 9 bases between. CDR3 size: 14 residues. In nucleotides, the CDR3 is TGCGCCAGCAGCCAGCCCGGGGACTACAATGAGCAGTTCTTC. Its translation is CASSQPGDYNEQFF.